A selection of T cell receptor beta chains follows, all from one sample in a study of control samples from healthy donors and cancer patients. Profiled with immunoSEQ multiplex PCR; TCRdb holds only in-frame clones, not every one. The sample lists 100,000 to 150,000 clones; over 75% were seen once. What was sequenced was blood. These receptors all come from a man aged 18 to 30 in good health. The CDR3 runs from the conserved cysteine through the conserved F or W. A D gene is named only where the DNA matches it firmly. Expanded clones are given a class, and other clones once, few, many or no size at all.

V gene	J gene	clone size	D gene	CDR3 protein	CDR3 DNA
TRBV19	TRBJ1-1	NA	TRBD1	CASSDNRGAGAEAFF	TGTGCCAGTAGTGATAACAGGGGGGCTGGGGCTGAAGCTTTCTTT
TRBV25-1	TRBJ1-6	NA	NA	CASSEFRDNSPLHF	TGTGCCAGCAGTGAATTCAGGGATAATTCACCCCTCCACTTT
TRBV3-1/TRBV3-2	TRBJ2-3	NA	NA	CASSRAYEGGDTQYF	TGTGCCAGCAGCCGAGCATACGAGGGAGGAGATACGCAGTATTTT
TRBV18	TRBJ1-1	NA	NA	CASSPGQDMNTEAFF	TGTGCCAGCTCACCGGGGCAGGACATGAACACTGAAGCTTTCTTT
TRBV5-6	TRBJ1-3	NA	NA	CASSFRGFGNTIYF	TGTGCCAGCAGCTTCCGGGGGTTTGGAAACACCATATATTTT
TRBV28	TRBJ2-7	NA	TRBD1	CASGTEFYEQYF	TGTGCTTCCGGGACAGAATTTTACGAGCAGTACTTC
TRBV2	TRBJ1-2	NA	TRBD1	CASSLQGEGYGYTF	TGTGCCAGCAGTTTACAGGGGGAAGGCTATGGCTACACCTTC
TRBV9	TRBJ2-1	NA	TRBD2	CASSVGTSGEQFF	TGTGCCAGCAGCGTGGGGACTAGTGGTGAGCAGTTCTTC
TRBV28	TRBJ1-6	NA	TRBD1	CASSLDRGYNSPLHF	TGTGCCAGCAGTCTCGACAGGGGTTATAATTCACCCCTCCACTTT
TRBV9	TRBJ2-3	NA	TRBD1	CASSGRTGAPTDTQYF	TGTGCCAGCAGCGGCCGAACAGGGGCTCCCACAGATACGCAGTATTTT
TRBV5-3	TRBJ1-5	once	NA	CARSFLGAPSNQPQHF	TGTGCCAGAAGCTTTCTAGGGGCGCCGAGCAATCAGCCCCAGCATTTT
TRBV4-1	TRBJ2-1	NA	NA	CASSQDVSGHYNEQFF	TGCGCCAGCAGCCAAGATGTAAGCGGCCACTACAATGAGCAGTTCTTC
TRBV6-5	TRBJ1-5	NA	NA	CASSYSGGHQPQHF	TGTGCCAGCAGTTACTCCGGGGGGCATCAGCCCCAGCATTTT
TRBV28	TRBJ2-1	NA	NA	CASDQGGYNEQFF	TGTGCCAGCGATCAGGGGGGATACAATGAGCAGTTCTTC
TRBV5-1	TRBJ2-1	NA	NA	CASSRLGVGARQDEQFF	TGCGCCAGCAGCCGCCTAGGGGTAGGGGCTCGACAAGATGAGCAGTTCTTC
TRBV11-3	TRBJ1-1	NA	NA	CASSFRVDTEAFF	TGTGCCAGCAGCTTTAGGGTGGACACTGAAGCTTTCTTT
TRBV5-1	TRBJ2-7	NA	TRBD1	CASSLRQGAVNEQYF	TGCGCCAGCAGTCTGAGGCAGGGGGCTGTTAACGAGCAGTACTTC
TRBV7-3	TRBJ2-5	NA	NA	CASSLAGPTARETQYF	TGTGCCAGCAGCTTAGCCGGACCGACCGCCAGAGAGACCCAGTACTTC
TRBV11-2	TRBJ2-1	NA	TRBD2	CASRPTSGGAGEQFF	TGTGCCAGCAGACCCACTAGCGGGGGGGCCGGTGAGCAGTTCTTC
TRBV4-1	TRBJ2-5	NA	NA	CASSQDDTETQYF	TGCGCCAGCAGCCAAGATGATACAGAGACCCAGTACTTC
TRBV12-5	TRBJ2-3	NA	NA	CASGTGDSTDTQYF	TGTGCTAGTGGTACAGGTGATAGCACAGATACGCAGTATTTT
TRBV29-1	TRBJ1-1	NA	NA	CSVPSMEAFF	TGCAGCGTTCCGTCTATGGAGGCTTTCTTT
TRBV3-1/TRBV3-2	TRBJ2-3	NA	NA	CASSQRGRGTDTQYF	TGTGCCAGCAGCCAGAGGGGCCGGGGCACAGATACGCAGTATTTT
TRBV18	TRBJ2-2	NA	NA	CASSPGQANTGELFF	TGTGCCAGCTCACCGGGGCAGGCGAACACCGGGGAGCTGTTTTTT
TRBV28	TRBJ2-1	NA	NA	CASRLGRLNEQFF	TGTGCCAGCAGACTCGGACGGTTGAATGAGCAGTTCTTC
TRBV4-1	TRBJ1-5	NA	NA	CASSQERGGSNQPQHF	TGCGCCAGCAGCCAAGAAAGGGGAGGAAGCAATCAGCCCCAGCATTTT
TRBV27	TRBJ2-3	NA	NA	CASSFPGDTQYF	TGTGCCAGCAGTTTCCCGGGGGATACGCAGTATTTT
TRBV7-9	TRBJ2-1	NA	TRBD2	CASSLVAGAYNEQFF	TGTGCCAGCAGCTTAGTAGCGGGAGCCTACAATGAGCAGTTCTTC
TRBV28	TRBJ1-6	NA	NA	CASSQIPGSPMPPLHF	TGTGCCAGCAGCCAAATACCGGGATCCCCTATGCCACCCCTCCACTTT
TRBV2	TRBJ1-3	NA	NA	CASSDPGNTIYF	TGTGCCAGCAGTGATCCGGGAAACACCATATATTTT
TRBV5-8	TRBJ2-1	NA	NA	CASSLGGGPYNEQFF	TGTGCCAGCAGCTTGGGGGGGGGCCCCTACAATGAGCAGTTCTTC
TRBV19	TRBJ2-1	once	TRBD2	CASSNSGRASNEQFF	TGTGCCAGTAGTAATAGCGGGAGGGCCTCAAATGAGCAGTTCTTC
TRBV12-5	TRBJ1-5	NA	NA	CASGWGSPNQPQHF	TGTGCTAGTGGTTGGGGCAGCCCGAATCAGCCCCAGCATTTT
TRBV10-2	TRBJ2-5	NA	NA	CASSDIERSYQETQYF	TGCGCCAGCAGTGATATCGAGCGATCTTACCAAGAGACCCAGTACTTC
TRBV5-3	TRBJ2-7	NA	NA	CARSLWPSYEQYF	TGTGCCAGAAGCTTGTGGCCTTCCTACGAGCAGTACTTC
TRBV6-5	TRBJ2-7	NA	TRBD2	CASRHLAGGTYEQYF	TGTGCCAGCAGACACCTAGCGGGGGGGACCTACGAGCAGTACTTC
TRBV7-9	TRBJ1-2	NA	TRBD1	CATTAGGGYTF	TGTGCCACTACGGCAGGGGGAGGCTACACCTTC
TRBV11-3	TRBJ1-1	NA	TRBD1	CASSLGGQRIAEAFF	TGTGCCAGCAGCTTAGGGGGACAGAGGATCGCTGAAGCTTTCTTT
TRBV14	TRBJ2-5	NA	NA	CASNPRDNQETQYF	TGTGCCAGCAACCCCCGGGACAACCAAGAGACCCAGTACTTC
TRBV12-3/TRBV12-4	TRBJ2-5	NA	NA	CASSLIGETQYF	TGTGCCAGCAGTTTAATTGGGGAGACCCAGTACTTC
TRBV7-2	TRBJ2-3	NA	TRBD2	CASRTSGTDTQYF	TGTGCCAGCAGAACTAGCGGCACAGATACGCAGTATTTT
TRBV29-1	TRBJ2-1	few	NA	CSVEEGYYNEQFF	TGCAGCGTTGAAGAAGGGTACTACAATGAGCAGTTCTTC
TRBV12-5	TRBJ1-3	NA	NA	CASGLLYESEGGGNTIYF	TGTGCTAGTGGTTTGTTGTACGAGTCTGAAGGGGGTGGAAACACCATATATTTT
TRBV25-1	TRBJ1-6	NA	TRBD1	CASSEGQGFFSPLHF	TGTGCCAGCAGTGAAGGACAGGGATTTTTTTCACCCCTCCACTTT
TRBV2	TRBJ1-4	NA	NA	CASSVQLKLFF	TGTGCCAGCAGTGTCCAGCTAAAACTGTTTTTT
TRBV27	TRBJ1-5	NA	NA	CASSLSPWGNQPQHF	TGTGCCAGCAGTCTATCCCCGTGGGGCAATCAGCCCCAGCATTTT
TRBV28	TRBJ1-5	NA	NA	CASSWGTDQPQHF	TGTGCCAGCAGCTGGGGGACGGATCAGCCCCAGCATTTT
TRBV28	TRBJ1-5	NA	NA	CASSNGPPGGGQPQHF	TGTGCCAGCAGCAATGGACCCCCGGGAGGTGGGCAGCCCCAGCATTTT
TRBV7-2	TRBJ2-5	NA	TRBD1	CASSFPLTGVRETQYF	TGTGCCAGCAGCTTCCCCCTGACAGGGGTAAGGGAGACCCAGTACTTC
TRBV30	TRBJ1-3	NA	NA	CAWNPGNTIYF	TGTGCCTGGAACCCCGGGAACACCATATATTTT
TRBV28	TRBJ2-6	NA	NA	CASSFGFSGANVLTF	TGTGCCAGCAGTTTTGGATTTTCTGGGGCCAACGTCCTGACTTTC
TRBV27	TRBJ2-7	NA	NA	CASAITFSYEQYF	TGTGCCAGCGCCATTACTTTCTCCTACGAGCAGTACTTC
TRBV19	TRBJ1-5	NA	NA	CASSITRRGRDRDQPQHF	TGTGCCAGTAGTATAACGCGTCGGGGCAGGGATCGGGATCAGCCCCAGCATTTT
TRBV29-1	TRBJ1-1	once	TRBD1	CSVAGQGGTEAFF	TGCAGCGTCGCGGGACAGGGGGGGACTGAAGCTTTCTTT